One sample yielded the 31 T cell receptor beta chains listed below, sequenced in a study of blood T cell repertoires in COVID-19. The assay was immunoSEQ multiplex PCR, and TCRdb's table has in-frame clones only and misses some. The sample shows 180,000 or so clones, around 80% of them seen only once. Sequencing was performed on PBMCs or T cells enriched from blood (not recorded which). These receptors came from a man aged 60-69 years who had been exposed to COVID-19.

This clone was observed a handful of times. The V gene is TRBV6-5, the J gene TRBJ1-6, with TRBD1 matching 7 bases. The V segment lost 5 bases and the J segment 10 bases; nucleotides outside the gene matches: 8. Germline lookup yields CDR1 MNHEY and CDR2 SVGAGI. This CDR3 is 14 amino acids long. The CDR3 region is CASSTQGGGSPLHF. As DNA, the CDR3 is TGTGCCAGCAGTACCCAGGGGGGAGGATCACCCCTCCACTTT.

The chain employs TRBV19 and TRBJ2-5; tentative D call: TRBD2 (7 bases). The CDR3 contains 15 residues. Germline V gives CDR1 LNHDA, CDR2 SQIVND (reference sequence). Trimming pared 3 bases from V and 5 bases from J, leaving 16 bases between. The CDR3 nucleotides are TGTGCCAGTAGTATGGGGGGGGCCGGGTCGGAGACCCAGTACTTC. The encoded protein is CASSMGGAGSETQYF.

This sequence joins TRBV5-1 and TRBJ2-3; 10 positions agree with TRBD2. Germline V gives CDR1 SGHRS, CDR2 YFSETQ. The CDR3 contains 15 residues. J gave up 5 bases and V 4 bases, and 7 bases lay outside the gene matches. CDR3 bases: TGCGCCAGCAGCACTCTAGCGGGAGTGGGAGATACGCAGTATTTT. It codes for CASSTLAGVGDTQYF.

This clone was counted a few times. This chain joins TRBV19 and TRBJ1-1; a possible D gene is TRBD1 (6 bases). With 10 bases removed from V and 6 bases from J, the gap between germline ends came to 15 bases. Germline V lookup: CDR1 LNHDA, CDR2 SQIVND (reference sequence). The length of the CDR3 is 12 residues. CDR3 bases: TGTGCCACCCGAGGGGGGGCGGCTGAAGCTTTCTTT. Residues: CATRGGAAEAFF. Using reference TRBV19 and TRBJ1-1 for the parts outside the CDR3, the full variable domain is DGGITQSPKYLFRKEGQNVTLSCEQNLNHDAMYWYRQDPGQGLRLIYYSQIVNDFQKGDIAEGYSVSREKKESFPLTVTSAQKNPTAFYLCATRGGAAEAFFGQGTRLTVV.

The rearrangement joins TRBV6-5 to TRBJ2-7, with 10 bases lining up with TRBD1. The germline CDR1 and CDR2 sequences are MNHEY and SVGAGI. Trimming removed 2 bases from V and 1 base from J; junction bases left unmatched: 2. This CDR3 is built from 15 residues. CDR3 nucleotide sequence: TGTGCCAGCAGTTACCGGGACAGGGGTTCCTACGAGCAGTACTTC. It translates to CASSYRDRGSYEQYF.

V and J are TRBV6-5 and TRBJ2-1; 12 nucleotides agree with TRBD2. V trimming: 6 bases; J trimming: 3 bases; junction bases outside the gene matches: 3. The germline V gene encodes CDR1 MNHEY and CDR2 SVGAGI. The CDR3 runs 15 residues. The CDR3 DNA is TGTGCCAGCAGCTTGACTAGCGGGGGCTACAATGAGCAGTTCTTC. Protein sequence: CASSLTSGGYNEQFF.

The rearrangement uses TRBV6-5 and TRBJ1-2; TRBD1 is a possible D gene (6 bases). With 5 bases removed from V and 7 bases from J, the gap between germline ends came to 14 bases. The CDR3 length is 13 residues. The germline CDR1 and CDR2 sequences are MNHEY and SVGAGI. The CDR3 here is CASSRREGGGYTF. CDR3 nucleotides: TGTGCCAGCAGTCGTAGGGAAGGGGGTGGCTACACCTTC.

In this sample, this clone turned up once. The gene calls are TRBV6-4 and TRBJ2-7, with D perhaps TRBD1 (6 bases). CDR1 and CDR2 (germline): MRHNA, SNTAGT. There are 15 residues in the CDR3. With 3 bases removed from V and 0 bases from J, the gap between germline ends came to 12 bases. The CDR3 loop is CASSEEGVSSYEQYF. CDR3 in DNA: TGTGCCAGCAGTGAAGAGGGGGTTAGCTCCTACGAGCAGTACTTC.

This rearrangement joins TRBV7-8 to TRBJ2-1; 8 bases agree with TRBD2. The germline gives CDR1 SGHVS, CDR2 FQNEAQ. The CDR3 runs to 16 residues. The J segment lost 6 bases and the V segment lost 5 bases, leaving 12 bases of the junction unmatched. CDR3 loop: CASSVVPAGGGNEQFF. The CDR3 DNA sequence: TGTGCCAGCAGCGTCGTCCCCGCGGGAGGTGGCAATGAGCAGTTCTTC.

The rearrangement uses TRBV10-1 and TRBJ2-1; 7 positions match TRBD2. Losses at the gene ends were 8 bases for V and 2 bases for J; bases not matched to a gene: 12. This CDR3 is built from 16 residues. Germline V CDR1 and CDR2: WNHNN, SYGVQD (reference sequence). CDR3: CASRLAIPRAYNEQFF. CDR3 nucleotides: TGCGCCAGCCGACTAGCAATTCCCCGGGCCTACAATGAGCAGTTCTTC.

This clone appeared many times. V usage is TRBV24-1 and J usage is TRBJ2-1, with 8 bases aligning to TRBD2. Germline V lookup: CDR1 KGHDR, CDR2 SFDVKD. Trimming took 1 base from V and 4 from J; bases not matched to a gene: 2. CDR3 length: 15 amino acids. This chain's CDR3 is CATSDLLADYNEQFF. In DNA, the CDR3 is TGTGCCACCAGTGATTTACTAGCGGATTACAATGAGCAGTTCTTC.

This clone was observed a single time. The chain recombines TRBV27 with TRBJ1-3, with a possible D match to TRBD1 (6 bases). The CDR3 runs to 14 residues. CDR1 and CDR2 from the germline V gene are MNHEY and SMNVEV (reference sequence). CDR3 sequence: CATRGAHSGNTIYF. The CDR3 DNA reads TGTGCAACCCGGGGGGCCCACTCTGGAAACACCATATATTTT.

The CDR3 DNA is TGTGCCAGCAGCGCGGACCCGGGACAGGGGCACAATGAGCAGTTCTTC. Translated: CASSADPGQGHNEQFF. The chain employs TRBV9 and TRBJ2-1, with TRBD1 matching 10 bases. CDR3 size: 16 residues. CDR1 SGDLS and CDR2 YYNGEE come from the germline V gene. J gave up 5 bases and V 3 bases, and 8 bases lay outside the gene matches.

Regarding this clone: Within the sample, other DNA sequences also encode this same CDR3. V and J are TRBV5-1 and TRBJ1-4, with TRBD1 as a possible D gene (6 bases). Germline V gives CDR1 SGHRS, CDR2 YFSETQ. Trimming took 4 bases from V and 8 from J, leaving 12 bases between them. The CDR3 extends over 13 amino acids. CDR3 DNA sequence: TGCGCCAGCAGCGTGGACAGCTACGAAAAACTGTTTTTT. As protein: CASSVDSYEKLFF.

J is TRBJ2-2 and V is TRBV13; D is unresolved. Trimming took off 7 bases at V and 3 bases at J, with 18 bases between the two ends. The germline gives CDR1 PRHDT, CDR2 FYEKMQ (reference sequence). The CDR3 covers 16 residues. The CDR3 bases are TGTGCCAGCACCAATCCTTCGGGTGCCGACACCGGGGAGCTGTTTTTT. Protein sequence: CASTNPSGADTGELFF.

This CDR3 reads CASSPSRGQFYEQYF. CDR3 DNA sequence: TGTGCCAGCAGCCCCTCCCGGGGACAGTTCTACGAGCAGTACTTC. The chain carries TRBV9 and TRBJ2-7; 7 nucleotides line up with TRBD1. Looked up from germline, CDR1 is SGDLS and CDR2 is YYNGEE. J gave up 3 bases and V 4 bases, and 10 bases lay outside the gene matches. The CDR3 sequence is 15 residues long.

This clone came up a few times. The chain uses TRBV12-3 or TRBV12-4 and TRBJ1-1; tentative D call: TRBD1 (5 bases). Trimming took 7 bases from V and 4 from J, leaving 7 bases between them. This CDR3 spans 11 amino acids. The CDR3 spells CASTGGTEAFF. As DNA, the CDR3 is TGTGCCAGCACGGGGGGCACTGAAGCTTTCTTT.

This chain links TRBV7-2 with TRBJ2-6, with 7 bases fitting TRBD2. CDR3 length: 18 residues. Germline V gene sequence: CDR1 SGHTA, CDR2 FQGNSA. J was trimmed by 0 bases and V by 5 bases; bases with no gene match: 10. In DNA, the CDR3 is TGTGCCAGCAGCCGCCTGGGGGGGAAACCCTCTGGGGCCAACGTCCTGACTTTC. Protein sequence: CASSRLGGKPSGANVLTF. Full variable domain (rest looked up from reference TRBV7-2 and TRBJ2-6): GAGVSQSPSNKVTEKGKDVELRCDPISGHTALYWYRQSLGQGLEFLIYFQGNSAPDKSGLPSDRFSAERTGGSVSTLTIQRTQQEDSAVYLCASSRLGGKPSGANVLTFGAGSRLTVL.

V gene TRBV9 combines with J gene TRBJ2-3; no reliable D call. Germline lookup yields CDR1 SGDLS and CDR2 YYNGEE. V lost 3 bases to trimming and J lost 2 bases, with 4 bases between them. The CDR3 consists of 12 residues. CDR3 in DNA: TGTGCCAGCAGCGGACTCACAGATACGCAGTATTTT. Protein product: CASSGLTDTQYF. The full variable domain, with the rest looked up from reference TRBV9 and TRBJ2-3, is DSGVTQTPKHLITATGQRVTLRCSPRSGDLSVYWYQQSLDQGLQFLIQYYNGEERAKGNILERFSAQQFPDLHSELNLSSLELGDSALYFCASSGLTDTQYFGPGTRLTVL.

The chain recombines TRBV27 with TRBJ2-7, with 13 bases lining up with TRBD2. The J segment lost 7 bases and the V segment lost 0 bases, leaving 0 bases of the junction unmatched. The CDR3 is made up of 14 amino acids. CDR1 is MNHEY, CDR2 SMNVEV, per germline (reference sequence). In DNA form, the CDR3 reads TGTGCCAGCAGTTTATCGGGACTAGCGGGAGAGCAGTACTTC. Translated: CASSLSGLAGEQYF.

The chain links TRBV9 to TRBJ1-1; weak D call: TRBD1 (5 bases). The CDR3 is 15 amino acids. CDR1 is SGDLS, CDR2 YYNGEE, per germline. Trimming shortened V by 4 bases and J by 0 bases, and 13 bases separated the two germline ends. DNA of the CDR3: TGTGCCAGCAGCCCCCAGCTGACAGTGAACACTGAAGCTTTCTTT. It is translated as CASSPQLTVNTEAFF.

This chain uses TRBV10-1 with TRBJ2-7, with 8 bases that match TRBD1. This CDR3 comprises 16 residues. Trimming at V came to 4 bases and at J to 0 bases, leaving 8 bases not matched to a gene. Germline CDR1 reads WNHNN; CDR2 reads SYGVQD (reference sequence). The CDR3: CASSGRTGRSSYEQYF. The DNA of the CDR3 is TGCGCCAGCAGTGGTAGGACAGGGAGAAGCTCCTACGAGCAGTACTTC.

The rearrangement uses TRBV10-3 and TRBJ2-7; D possibly corresponds to TRBD1 (6 bases). Germline CDR1 reads ENHRY; CDR2 reads SYGVKD. V was shortened by 6 bases and J by 7 bases, with 16 bases between the two germline ends. This CDR3 is built from 13 residues. The CDR3 here is CAIREDSSGEQYF. The CDR3 bases are TGTGCCATCAGAGAGGACAGTTCTGGAGAGCAGTACTTC.

CDR3 coding DNA: TGCGCCAGCACCCAGGACGGGGGAGCTAATGAAAAACTGTTTTTT. This codes for CASTQDGGANEKLFF. This chain connects TRBV5-1 to TRBJ1-4, with a possible D match to TRBD1 (5 bases). This CDR3 contains 15 residues. The V and J ends lost 6 bases and 3 bases respectively, with 15 bases between them. Germline CDR1 is SGHRS and CDR2 is YFSETQ. Full variable domain (outside the CDR3, taken from reference TRBV5-1 and TRBJ1-4): KAGVTQTPRYLIKTRGQQVTLSCSPISGHRSVSWYQQTPGQGLQFLFEYFSETQRNKGNFPGRFSGRQFSNSRSEMNVSTLELGDSALYLCASTQDGGANEKLFFGSGTQLSVL.

The CDR3 is CASSVMDSGGNTGELFF. The CDR3, as DNA: TGTGCCAGCAGCGTAATGGATAGCGGGGGGAACACCGGGGAGCTGTTTTTT. V usage is TRBV9 and J usage is TRBJ2-2; 9 bases map to TRBD2. There are 17 residues in the CDR3. From germline, CDR1 is SGDLS and CDR2 YYNGEE. The V and J ends lost 1 base and 1 base, in that order; junction bases with no gene match: 5.

The chain employs TRBV2 and TRBJ1-3, with 12 bases that match TRBD1. V gave up 4 bases and J gave up 7 bases; unmatched junction bases: 8. Germline CDR1 and CDR2: SNHLY and FYNNEI. This CDR3 spans 16 amino acids. The CDR3 protein is CASSARLGQGANTIYF. The CDR3 region has the DNA TGTGCCAGCAGTGCCCGCTTGGGACAGGGGGCGAACACCATATATTTT.

The chain has TRBV19 and TRBJ2-7; 8 bases align to TRBD1. The CDR3 runs 17 residues. V was pared by 2 bases and J by 5 bases, with 14 bases of the junction left unmatched. The germline CDR1 and CDR2 sequences are LNHDA and SQIVND (reference sequence). DNA of the CDR3: TGTGCCAGTAGTATATCATCGCTCGGACAGGGAAAGGACGAGCAGTACTTC. Translating it yields CASSISSLGQGKDEQYF.

The chain uses TRBV6-4 and TRBJ2-2; TRBD1 might be the D (5 bases). Trimming removed 6 bases at V and 6 bases at J, with 14 bases between. The germline V gene encodes CDR1 MRHNA and CDR2 SNTAGT. CDR3 length equals 14 residues. As DNA, the CDR3 is TGTGCCAGCAGCAGGGAAAGAGGAGCCGGGGAGCTGTTTTTT. This encodes CASSRERGAGELFF.

The chain carries TRBV25-1 and TRBJ1-1, with no clear D. CDR1 and CDR2 from the germline V gene are MGHDK and SYGVNS. V was trimmed by 2 bases and J by 1 base, leaving 8 bases between them. The CDR3 is made up of 14 amino acids. The CDR3 coding sequence is TGTGCCAGCAGTGAAGGGAGACGGAACACTGAAGCTTTCTTT. Amino acids: CASSEGRRNTEAFF.

The J gene is TRBJ2-7, the V gene TRBV28; 7 bases line up with TRBD1. The ends lost 7 bases at V and 3 bases at J; junction bases unmatched: 6. Per germline, CDR1 MDHEN and CDR2 SYDVKM. The CDR3 loop spans 13 amino acids. The CDR3 DNA sequence: TGTGCCAGCAAAACCGGGACAGTCTACGAGCAGTACTTC. It encodes CASKTGTVYEQYF.

The chain uses TRBV6-6 and TRBJ2-3; 11 nucleotides agree with TRBD2. Germline CDR1 is MNHNY and CDR2 is SVGAGI (reference sequence). With V trimmed by 6 bases and J by 4 bases, 21 bases remained unmatched. The CDR3 spans 20 residues. In DNA, the CDR3 is TGTGCCAGCAGCCCCCGGGCTAGCGGGAGGCCCCAGCGTGGTCCAGATACGCAGTATTTT. Protein: CASSPRASGRPQRGPDTQYF.